One sample yielded the 13 T cell receptor beta chains listed below, sequenced in a study of T cell responses to AZD1222 COVID-19 vaccine. Profiled with immunoSEQ multiplex PCR; TCRdb holds only in-frame clones, not every one. The sample lists 190,000 or so clones, approximately 90% occurring once. This sample comprised peripheral blood, obtained 28 days after the second AZD1222 dose. These receptors were taken from an adult who received the AZD1222 COVID-19 vaccine.

The chain recombines TRBV9 with TRBJ2-1; 7 bases are shared with TRBD1. CDR1 SGDLS and CDR2 YYNGEE come from the germline V gene. The CDR3 totals 15 residues. J lost 2 bases, V lost 3 bases, and 5 bases had no gene match. CDR3 in amino acids: CASSGTGTAYNEQFF. The CDR3, as DNA: TGTGCCAGCAGCGGCACCGGGACAGCCTACAATGAGCAGTTCTTC.

The genes are TRBV9 and TRBJ2-7; 10 bases are shared with TRBD2. CDR1 and CDR2 (germline): SGDLS, YYNGEE. The CDR3 has 17 residues. Trimming took 0 bases from V and 3 from J; bases not matched to a gene: 9. For the CDR3, the DNA is TGTGCCAGCAGCGTAGGGGCTAGCGGGAGTCGCTTCTACGAGCAGTACTTC. Its protein product is CASSVGASGSRFYEQYF.

This clone was counted only a few times. The chain employs TRBV6-2 or TRBV6-3 and TRBJ1-5, with D maybe TRBD1 (5 bases). Germline V gives CDR1 MNHEY, CDR2 SVGEGT. CDR3 length equals 16 residues. V gave up 6 bases and J gave up 7 bases, with 22 bases separating them. The CDR3 coding sequence is TGTGCCAGCAGCACCAGACGCGGGGGATCGGGACAGCCCCAGCATTTT. Translated, it gives CASSTRRGGSGQPQHF.

This rearrangement joins TRBV6-4 to TRBJ2-2; D ambiguous. The CDR3 covers 13 residues. CDR1 MRHNA and CDR2 SNTAGT come from the germline V gene. V dropped 5 bases and J dropped 6 bases, with 10 bases sitting between them. This CDR3 is CASSNHESGELFF. The CDR3 DNA reads as TGTGCCAGCAGTAATCATGAGTCCGGGGAGCTGTTTTTT.

The chain is built from TRBV6-2 or TRBV6-3 and TRBJ2-1, with TRBD2 matching over 9 bases. The CDR3 has 15 amino acids. J gave up 6 bases and V 0 bases, and 3 bases lay outside the gene matches. Germline CDR1 is MNHEY and CDR2 is SVGEGT. CDR3 nucleotide sequence: TGTGCCAGCAGTTACTCGCAGCGGGAGGTCAATGAGCAGTTCTTC. It is translated as CASSYSQREVNEQFF.

V usage is TRBV28 and J usage is TRBJ1-2; TRBD1 is a possible D gene (5 bases). The CDR3 has 16 residues. The germline CDR1 and CDR2 sequences are MDHEN and SYDVKM. V was trimmed by 5 bases and J by 5 bases, leaving 21 bases between them. The CDR3 sequence is CASSVNPTAGGYGYTF. As DNA, the CDR3 is TGTGCCAGCAGTGTGAATCCAACAGCGGGGGGATATGGCTACACCTTC.

The CDR3 region has the DNA TGTGCCAGCAGTCCCGCAGGTCAGGGAGGCTCCTACGAGCAGTACTTC. Protein sequence: CASSPAGQGGSYEQYF. The J gene is TRBJ2-7, the V gene TRBV28, with D possibly matching TRBD2 (6 bases). The CDR3 loop spans 16 amino acids. V lost 5 bases, J lost 0 bases, and 17 bases lay in between. CDR1 is MDHEN and CDR2 is SYDVKM in the germline V gene.

CDR3: CASSPSMDTQYF. In DNA form, the CDR3 reads TGTGCCAGTAGTCCCTCCATGGATACGCAGTATTTT. The chain is built from TRBV19 and TRBJ2-3; D call uncertain. The CDR3 consists of 12 residues. The germline V gene encodes CDR1 LNHDA and CDR2 SQIVND (reference sequence). V lost 5 bases, J lost 6 bases, and 9 bases lay in between.

V and J are TRBV19 and TRBJ2-6; unclear D gene. Looked up from germline, CDR1 is LNHDA and CDR2 is SQIVND (reference sequence). Trimming left V 5 bases short and J 3 bases short, with 14 bases between. The length of the CDR3 is 16 residues. The CDR3 reads CASSGRRSVGANVLTF. The CDR3, as DNA: TGTGCCAGTAGTGGGCGAAGATCGGTTGGGGCCAACGTCCTGACTTTC.

This clone was seen once. The rearrangement joins TRBV12-5 to TRBJ2-3; D call uncertain. Trimming took 1 base from V and 5 from J, leaving 10 bases between them. The germline V gene has CDR1 LGHNT and CDR2 FRNRAP. CDR3 size: 14 residues. CDR3 amino acids: CASGLGFFEDTQYF. CDR3 DNA sequence: TGTGCTAGTGGTTTGGGGTTTTTTGAAGATACGCAGTATTTT. Supplemented by reference TRBV12-5 and TRBJ2-3, the full variable domain reads DARVTQTPRHKVTEMGQEVTMRCQPILGHNTVFWYRQTMMQGLELLAYFRNRAPLDDSGMPKDRFSAEMPDATLATLKIQPSEPRDSAVYFCASGLGFFEDTQYFGPGTRLTVL.

CDR3 DNA sequence: TGCGCCAGCAGCCAAGATTGGGGAGGCAATCAGCCCCAGCATTTT. Translation gives CASSQDWGGNQPQHF. The rearrangement uses TRBV4-3 and TRBJ1-5, with no clear D. With 0 bases removed from V and 2 bases from J, the gap between germline ends came to 8 bases. Germline loops: CDR1 LGHNA, CDR2 YSLEER. The CDR3 is made up of 15 amino acids.

This chain uses TRBV7-9 with TRBJ2-2, with D perhaps TRBD2 (5 bases). CDR1 and CDR2 (germline): SEHNR, FQNEAQ (reference sequence). The CDR3 contains 16 residues. Trimming stripped 4 bases from V and 3 bases from J, with 15 bases between. The CDR3 loop reads CASSSTGNPYTGELFF. CDR3 sequence (DNA): TGTGCCAGCAGCTCTACGGGGAACCCCTACACCGGGGAGCTGTTTTTT.

This chain connects TRBV5-1 to TRBJ1-1; possible D gene TRBD1, 5 bases. The V end was cut by 2 bases, the J end by 5 bases, with 10 bases between. CDR1 is SGHRS, CDR2 YFSETQ, per germline. The CDR3 is 13 amino acids. The DNA of the CDR3 is TGCGCCAGCAGCTTCGAAGGGGTTACTGAAGCTTTCTTT. As protein: CASSFEGVTEAFF.